What follows describes a single TCR beta chain. As yet, its antigen is unknown. The sample belongs to a study of cytomegalovirus exposure and HLA in healthy donors. Study results and limitations: Listed as cytomegalovirus-associated were approximately 160 TCR beta chains. Among immune exposure information, only CMV serostatus was available.

The PCR used 60 Vbeta and 13 Jbeta primers. This table comes from immunoSEQ multiplex PCR, and its TCRdb copy is limited to in-frame clones, with some not included. The sample records 100,000 or so clones, around 84% being singletons. After removal of 5 bases from V and 4 bases from J, the junction contained 6 bases not matched to a gene. There are 16 residues in the CDR3. Germline V gene sequence: CDR1 SGHVS, CDR2 FNYEAQ. Despite likely unrecorded immune exposures, the donors were nominally healthy at the time of sampling. The chain is built from TRBV7-6 and TRBJ2-1; TRBD2 aligns across 12 bases. The sample consisted of PBMCs. The clonotype comes from a woman between 40 and 55 years old in good health and CMV-seropositive. As DNA, the CDR3 is TGTGCCAGCAGCATTTGGACTAGCGGGAATTACAATGAGCAGTTCTTC. It translates to CASSIWTSGNYNEQFF.